This TCR beta chain is drawn from a study of prognosis after radiotherapy for stage I lung cancer. Study details: Of the enrolled patients, fourteen had newly diagnosed primary stage I lung tumors, while four or five had oligometastatic NSCLC following surgical resection of the primary tumor. With about a dozen men and five to seven women, the cohort's median age was roughly 74 years, range roughly 50–95. Broader study findings: The median unique TCR clone count dropped from roughly 10,000 to 7,000 after stereotactic body radiation therapy. Gene usage of TRBV and TRBJ reportedly differed between patients with and without metastases.

This clonotype was picked up many times. Its antigen is currently unknown. Trimming removed 4 bases from V and 8 bases from J; junction bases left unmatched: 3. CDR1 and CDR2 from the germline V gene are MGHDK and SYGVNS. The CDR3 contains 14 residues. Multiplex PCR in two rounds served to amplify TCR beta CDR3 from genomic DNA. Amplification in first-round PCR relied on primers specific to each TRBV and TRBJ gene. TCRdb passed the multiplex PCR reads through MiXCR, listing each CDR3 protein once. The table includes approximately 30,000 distinct CDR3 sequences, 32% detected once. This chain links TRBV25-1 with TRBJ1-6, with 9 bases matching TRBD1. This sequence originates from a donor over 45 with non-small cell lung cancer. Sequenced material: PBMCs, taken before or after stereotactic body radiation therapy (not recorded which). The CDR3 DNA follows: TGTGCCAGCAGTGGACAGGGGGTTTATTCACCCCTCCACTTT. Protein: CASSGQGVYSPLHF.